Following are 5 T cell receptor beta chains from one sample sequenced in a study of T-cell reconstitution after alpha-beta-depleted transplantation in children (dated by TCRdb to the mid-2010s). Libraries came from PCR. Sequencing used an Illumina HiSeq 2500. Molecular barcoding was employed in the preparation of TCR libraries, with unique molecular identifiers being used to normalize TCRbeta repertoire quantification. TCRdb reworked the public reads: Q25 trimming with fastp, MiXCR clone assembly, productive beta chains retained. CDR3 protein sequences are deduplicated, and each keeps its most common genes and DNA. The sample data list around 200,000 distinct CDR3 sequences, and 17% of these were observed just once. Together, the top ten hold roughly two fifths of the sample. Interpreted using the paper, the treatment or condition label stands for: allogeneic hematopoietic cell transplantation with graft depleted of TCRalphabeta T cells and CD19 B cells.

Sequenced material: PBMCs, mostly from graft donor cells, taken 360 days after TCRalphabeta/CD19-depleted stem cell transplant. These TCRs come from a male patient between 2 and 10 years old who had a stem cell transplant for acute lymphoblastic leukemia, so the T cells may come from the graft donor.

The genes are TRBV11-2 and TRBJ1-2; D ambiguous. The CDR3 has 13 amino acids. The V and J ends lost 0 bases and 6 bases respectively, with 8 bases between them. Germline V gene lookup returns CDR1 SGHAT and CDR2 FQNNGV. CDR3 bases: TGTGCCAGCAGCTTAGAGAGCTCCAATGGCTACACCTTC. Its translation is CASSLESSNGYTF.

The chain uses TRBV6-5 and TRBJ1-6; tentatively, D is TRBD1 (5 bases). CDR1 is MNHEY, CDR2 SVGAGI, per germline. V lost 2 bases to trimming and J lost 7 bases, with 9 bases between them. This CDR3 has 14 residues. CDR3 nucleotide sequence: TGTGCCAGCAGTTACGAGCCAGGGAATTCACCCCTCCACTTT. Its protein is CASSYEPGNSPLHF.

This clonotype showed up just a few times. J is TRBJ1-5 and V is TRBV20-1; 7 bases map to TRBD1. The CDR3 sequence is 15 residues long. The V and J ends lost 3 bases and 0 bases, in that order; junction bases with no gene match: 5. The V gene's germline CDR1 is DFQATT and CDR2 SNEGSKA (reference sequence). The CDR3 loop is CSASGTDYSNQPQHF. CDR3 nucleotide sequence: TGCAGTGCTAGTGGGACAGATTATAGCAATCAGCCCCAGCATTTT.

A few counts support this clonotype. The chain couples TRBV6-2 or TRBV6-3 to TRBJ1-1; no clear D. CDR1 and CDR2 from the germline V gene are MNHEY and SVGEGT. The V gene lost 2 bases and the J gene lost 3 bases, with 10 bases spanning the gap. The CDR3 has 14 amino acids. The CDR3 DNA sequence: TGTGCCAGCAGTTACCCGGGAGGGCACACTGAAGCTTTCTTT. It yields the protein CASSYPGGHTEAFF.

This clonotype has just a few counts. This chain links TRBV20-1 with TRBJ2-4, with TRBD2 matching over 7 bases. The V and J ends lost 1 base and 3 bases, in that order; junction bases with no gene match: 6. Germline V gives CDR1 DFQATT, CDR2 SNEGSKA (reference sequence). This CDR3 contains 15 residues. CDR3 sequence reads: CSARALAEIKNIQYF. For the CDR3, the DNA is TGCAGTGCTAGAGCTCTAGCGGAAATCAAAAACATTCAGTACTTC.